This T cell receptor (beta chain) was retrieved from a study of blood T cell repertoires in COVID-19. Looking at the study overall: Samples came from the United States, Italy and Spain, spanning acute and convalescent COVID-19. Nucleic acid was either cDNA or gDNA, and it came from T cells, B-cell-depleted T cells, or PBMCs.

CDR1 MDHEN and CDR2 SYDVKM come from the germline V gene. This CDR3 has 14 amino acids. J was trimmed by 3 bases and V by 7 bases; bases with no gene match: 8. Original methodology: Estimates of nucleated cell counts were drawn from the amplification of reference gene primers. Using immunoSEQ multiplex PCR, the repertoire was profiled, and TCRdb retains in-frame clones only, with some absent. V and J calls and clone size are given by that table; D and trimming were obtained from the DNA. The sample contains tens of thousands of clones, 65% to 85% of which appear only once. The receptor's source is an elderly woman with acute or convalescent COVID-19. Source material: peripheral blood. The chain employs TRBV28 and TRBJ1-2; TRBD1 matches 7 bases. CDR3 bases: TGTGCCAGCAAAAAACAGGGGTACGACTATGGCTACACCTTC. Translating it yields CASKKQGYDYGYTF.